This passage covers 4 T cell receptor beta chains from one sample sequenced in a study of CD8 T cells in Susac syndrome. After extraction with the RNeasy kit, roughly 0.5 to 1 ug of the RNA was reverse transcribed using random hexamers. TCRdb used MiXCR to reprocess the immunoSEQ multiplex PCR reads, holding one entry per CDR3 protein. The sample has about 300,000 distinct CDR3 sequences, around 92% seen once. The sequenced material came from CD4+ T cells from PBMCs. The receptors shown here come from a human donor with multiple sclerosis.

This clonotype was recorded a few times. CDR3 amino acids: CASSRDILYEQYF. In DNA form, the CDR3 reads TGTGCCAGCAGCCGGGACATACTATACGAGCAGTACTTC. The chain carries TRBV4-2 and TRBJ2-7; tentatively, D is TRBD1 (6 bases). Germline CDR1 is LGHNA and CDR2 is YNFKEQ. The CDR3 sequence is 13 residues long. Deletions cut 4 bases from V and 4 bases from J, with 11 bases between.

The CDR3 DNA is TGTGCCACCAGCAGAGATTTAGGCACAGATACGCAGTATTTT. Protein: CATSRDLGTDTQYF. The rearrangement joins TRBV15 to TRBJ2-3; D not certain. The V gene lost 0 bases and the J gene lost 1 base, with 5 bases spanning the gap. From germline, CDR1 is LNHNV and CDR2 YYDKDF (reference sequence). CDR3 length equals 14 residues.

The CDR3 reads CASSLGSGRGPLETQYF. CDR3 coding DNA: TGCGCCAGCAGCTTGGGGTCCGGGCGGGGGCCACTAGAGACCCAGTACTTC. The rearrangement links TRBV5-1 to TRBJ2-5; maybe TRBD2 (7 bases). Trimming removed 0 bases at V and 4 bases at J, with 19 bases between. The CDR3 sequence is 17 residues long. Germline V CDR1 and CDR2: SGHRS, YFSETQ.

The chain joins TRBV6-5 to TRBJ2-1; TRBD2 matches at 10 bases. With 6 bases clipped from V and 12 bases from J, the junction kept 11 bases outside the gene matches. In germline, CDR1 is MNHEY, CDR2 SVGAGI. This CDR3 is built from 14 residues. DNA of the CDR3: TGTGCCAGCAGAACCTGGACTAGCGGCCGAGGGCAGTTCTTC. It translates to CASRTWTSGRGQFF.